The TCR beta chain described here comes from a study of shared clonotypes between healthy human individuals. Here immunoSEQ multiplex PCR was the method, and the copy in TCRdb shows in-frame clones only, minus some. Of about 660,000 clones in the sample, approximately 74% were seen once. As regards this clone: Its antigen is unidentified.

The CDR3 runs 16 residues. CDR1 and CDR2 from the germline V gene are LGHNA and YNFKEQ. With V trimmed by 5 bases and J by 4 bases, 11 bases remained unmatched. The donors, healthy adults who were HIV-negative, had experienced no recent acute infections or vaccinations. Broader study findings: Large depth notwithstanding, sorted-subset sequencing proved incomplete by rarefaction.

The chain joins TRBV4-2 to TRBJ2-3; 8 bases fit TRBD2. This TCR derives from a woman in her 30s in good health. Sequencing was performed on memory CD4+ T cells sorted from blood. Subset denoted: CD45RA-negative fraction. In DNA form, the CDR3 reads TGTGCCAGCAGCTCAACTAGCGGATCAGGGTCAGATACGCAGTATTTT. Translated: CASSSTSGSGSDTQYF.